The 32 T cell receptor beta chains reported below all come from one sample, sequenced in a study of blood T cell repertoires in COVID-19. The assay was immunoSEQ multiplex PCR, and TCRdb's table has in-frame clones only and misses some. This repertoire shows fewer than 45,000 clones, just under 85% found once; its top ten account for under 5%. Sample: peripheral blood. The receptors shown here come from a man over 45 with active COVID-19.

This clone was picked up a small number of times. This rearrangement joins TRBV7-9 to TRBJ1-5; perhaps TRBD1 as D (6 bases). The germline V gene has CDR1 SEHNR and CDR2 FQNEAQ (reference sequence). The CDR3 is made up of 15 amino acids. V was cut by 5 bases and J by 8 bases, with 19 bases left in between. In DNA, the CDR3 is TGTGCCAGCAGCCCGTCCCGGGACATGGTTGAGCCCCAGCATTTT. It codes for CASSPSRDMVEPQHF.

The chain combines TRBV7-6 with TRBJ1-5; 7 bases are a match to TRBD1. The CDR3 runs 18 residues. Germline V gene sequence: CDR1 SGHVS, CDR2 FNYEAQ. V lost 1 base to trimming and J lost 3 bases; unmatched junction nucleotides: 12. The CDR3 bases are TGTGCCAGCAGCTTAGGGGAATCGGGGGACAGTCTCAATCAGCCCCAGCATTTT. Its protein is CASSLGESGDSLNQPQHF.

The V call is TRBV11-2, the J call TRBJ2-3; D gene ambiguous. CDR3 length: 13 residues. Trimming took off 5 bases at V and 3 bases at J, with 9 bases between the two ends. Germline CDR1 is SGHAT and CDR2 is FQNNGV. In DNA form, the CDR3 reads TGTGCCAGCAGCCCATCTAGAACAGATACGCAGTATTTT. Translated, it gives CASSPSRTDTQYF.

The gene calls are TRBV7-2 and TRBJ2-1, with TRBD1 as a possible D gene (6 bases). Trimming pared 3 bases from V and 9 bases from J, leaving 12 bases between. The CDR3 is 13 residues long. CDR1 SGHTA and CDR2 FQGNSA come from the germline V gene. CDR3 sequence: CASSLGRGSEQFF. The CDR3 nucleotides read TGTGCCAGCAGCTTGGGCAGGGGCAGTGAGCAGTTCTTC. The full variable domain, rest sourced from reference TRBV7-2 and TRBJ2-1, is GAGVSQSPSNKVTEKGKDVELRCDPISGHTALYWYRQSLGQGLEFLIYFQGNSAPDKSGLPSDRFSAERTGGSVSTLTIQRTQQEDSAVYLCASSLGRGSEQFFGPGTRLTVL.

The chain uses TRBV5-6 and TRBJ2-3; TRBD2 matches at 8 bases. The CDR3 is made up of 16 amino acids. After removal of 0 bases from V and 2 bases from J, the junction contained 5 bases not matched to a gene. Germline V gives CDR1 SGHDT, CDR2 YYEEEE. This chain's CDR3 is CASSLAAGAPTDTQYF. Here the CDR3 DNA reads TGTGCCAGCAGCTTGGCAGCGGGGGCCCCCACAGATACGCAGTATTTT.

This clone was picked up a small number of times. This chain connects TRBV5-6 to TRBJ2-1; D perhaps matches TRBD1 (6 bases). Germline V gene sequence: CDR1 SGHDT, CDR2 YYEEEE. V was shortened by 0 bases and J by 5 bases, with 12 bases between the two germline ends. The CDR3 is 15 amino acids. DNA of the CDR3: TGTGCCAGCAGCTTGGTACAGGACAGCCACAATGAGCAGTTCTTC. Residues: CASSLVQDSHNEQFF.

V and J are TRBV6-5 and TRBJ2-1, with D tentatively TRBD2 (7 bases). V lost 0 bases to trimming and J lost 12 bases, with 15 bases between them. Germline CDR1 reads MNHEY; CDR2 reads SVGAGI. The CDR3 sequence is 14 residues long. CDR3 DNA sequence: TGTGCCAGCAGTTACTCGGGGGGGGGCCGTGGGCAGTTCTTC. Its translation is CASSYSGGGRGQFF.

The rearrangement uses TRBV19 and TRBJ2-7; maybe TRBD1 (6 bases). Germline-derived CDR1 and CDR2 are LNHDA and SQIVND (reference sequence). V was pared by 5 bases and J by 1 base, with 12 bases between. The CDR3 is 14 amino acids. The CDR3 nucleotides read TGTGCCAGTAGTGTGCAAGGGGGATCCTACGAGCAGTACTTC. The encoded protein is CASSVQGGSYEQYF.

The rearrangement uses TRBV5-1 and TRBJ1-1; 9 bases line up with TRBD1. This CDR3 contains 18 residues. The V gene end was trimmed by 0 bases and the J gene end by 0 bases; junction bases not matched to a gene: 9. The germline CDR1 and CDR2 sequences are SGHRS and YFSETQ. CDR3 in DNA: TGCGCCAGCAGCTTGGTAAAGGGCGGGACAGGGATGAACACTGAAGCTTTCTTT. It encodes CASSLVKGGTGMNTEAFF.

The V gene is TRBV9, the J gene TRBJ2-2; 8 nucleotides agree with TRBD2. CDR3 length: 15 residues. V lost 2 bases to trimming and J lost 6 bases; unmatched junction nucleotides: 6. In germline, CDR1 is SGDLS, CDR2 YYNGEE. The CDR3: CASSVGTSGSGELFF. CDR3 in DNA: TGTGCCAGCAGCGTCGGGACTAGTGGTTCCGGGGAGCTGTTTTTT.

The chain uses TRBV7-2 and TRBJ1-2, with a weak D call TRBD1 (6 bases). Per germline, CDR1 SGHTA and CDR2 FQGNSA. The CDR3 length is 14 residues. V lost 5 bases and J lost 8, with 18 bases in between. CDR3 region: CASSPEQGLRGYTF. The DNA for the CDR3 is TGTGCCAGCAGCCCAGAACAGGGTCTTAGAGGCTACACCTTC.

The genes are TRBV7-2 and TRBJ2-2; possible D gene TRBD2, 7 bases. The germline CDR1 and CDR2 sequences are SGHTA and FQGNSA. The CDR3 is 17 amino acids. Trimming removed 5 bases from V and 1 base from J, with 17 bases in between. The CDR3 bases are TGTGCCAGCAGCACTCCCGGACTAGGGGGGAACACCGGGGAGCTGTTTTTT. Translated: CASSTPGLGGNTGELFF.

V gene TRBV7-9 combines with J gene TRBJ1-4; 9 bases fit TRBD1. V gave up 2 bases and J gave up 5 bases; unmatched junction bases: 3. Germline CDR1 reads SEHNR; CDR2 reads FQNEAQ (reference sequence). CDR3 length equals 15 residues. CDR3 protein: CASSLSGQGNEKLFF. CDR3 DNA sequence: TGTGCCAGCAGCTTATCGGGACAGGGCAATGAAAAACTGTTTTTT.

The chain links TRBV29-1 to TRBJ1-3; 7 positions agree with TRBD1. After removal of 7 bases from V and 0 bases from J, the junction contained 6 bases not matched to a gene. Per the germline V gene, CDR1 is SQVTM and CDR2 is ANQGSEA. CDR3 length equals 14 residues. The CDR3 DNA reads as TGCAGCGCCGCAGGGGACAGCTCTGGAAACACCATATATTTT. This gives the protein CSAAGDSSGNTIYF.

This clone ranks as medium-sized. This rearrangement joins TRBV27 to TRBJ1-2; possibly TRBD1 for D (5 bases). Germline V lookup: CDR1 MNHEY, CDR2 SMNVEV (reference sequence). Trimming took 2 bases from V and 8 from J, leaving 15 bases between them. The CDR3 has 14 residues. CDR3 sequence reads: CASSLVTGQGGYTF. CDR3 coding DNA: TGTGCCAGCAGTTTAGTAACAGGTCAAGGGGGCTACACCTTC.

Here the CDR3 DNA reads TGTGCCAGCAGCTCCCCGGAGGGGTTTTACAATGAGCAGTTCTTC. It yields the protein CASSSPEGFYNEQFF. The chain couples TRBV7-9 to TRBJ2-1, with D maybe TRBD2 (6 bases). V lost 4 bases to trimming and J lost 4 bases, with 14 bases between them. Germline CDR1 and CDR2: SEHNR and FQNEAQ (reference sequence). This CDR3 spans 15 amino acids.

The chain combines TRBV9 with TRBJ1-1; D remains unclear. Germline V gene data show CDR1 as SGDLS and CDR2 as YYNGEE. Trimming took off 4 bases at V and 4 bases at J, with 14 bases between the two ends. CDR3 size: 14 residues. Here the CDR3 DNA reads TGTGCCAGCAGCTCTCGCCCGGGGAGCACTGAAGCTTTCTTT. This gives the protein CASSSRPGSTEAFF.

The V call is TRBV24-1, the J call TRBJ1-2, with a tentative D call TRBD1 (5 bases). This CDR3 has 15 residues. CDR1 is KGHDR, CDR2 SFDVKD, per germline. Trimming removed 4 bases from V and 2 bases from J, with 13 bases in between. In nucleotides, the CDR3 is TGTGCCACCAGTGACCCCTCGACAGAAAACTATGGCTACACCTTC. Protein sequence: CATSDPSTENYGYTF.

The CDR3 sequence: CASGLLGAPFETQYF. DNA for the CDR3: TGTGCTAGTGGTTTGTTGGGGGCCCCCTTTGAGACCCAGTACTTC. The rearrangement links TRBV12-5 to TRBJ2-5; D is possibly TRBD1 (6 bases). Between the trimmed V and J ends, which lost 2 bases and 5 bases, there was a span of 15 bases. Germline-derived CDR1 and CDR2 are LGHNT and FRNRAP. The CDR3 spans 15 residues.

CDR3 sequence: CASSLGGGAAGETQYF. DNA for the CDR3: TGTGCCAGCAGCTTAGGGGGTGGGGCAGCGGGAGAGACCCAGTACTTC. This sequence joins TRBV7-6 and TRBJ2-5, with D possibly being TRBD2 (6 bases). The germline V gene encodes CDR1 SGHVS and CDR2 FNYEAQ. The CDR3 runs to 16 residues. V was cut by 1 base and J by 4 bases, with 16 bases left in between.

This chain uses TRBV28 with TRBJ2-7; D is possibly TRBD2 (5 bases). The V gene's germline CDR1 is MDHEN and CDR2 SYDVKM. Trimming took 3 bases from V and 3 from J, leaving 15 bases between them. The CDR3 has 15 amino acids. Here the CDR3 DNA reads TGTGCCAGCAGTTTTTTTGGGTCGGGGAACTACGAGCAGTACTTC. It codes for CASSFFGSGNYEQYF. The full variable domain, with the rest looked up from reference TRBV28 and TRBJ2-7, is DVKVTQSSRYLVKRTGEKVFLECVQDMDHENMFWYRQDPGLGLRLIYFSYDVKMKEKGDIPEGYSVSREKKERFSLILESASTNQTSMYLCASSFFGSGNYEQYFGPGTRLTVT.

The chain has TRBV4-3 and TRBJ1-2, with D uncertain. The germline V gene encodes CDR1 LGHNA and CDR2 YSLEER. V was pared by 0 bases and J by 4 bases, with 12 bases between. The CDR3 is made up of 15 amino acids. CDR3 nucleotide sequence: TGCGCCAGCAGCCAAGATTTGGGAGTTGGCTATGGCTACACCTTC. The encoded protein is CASSQDLGVGYGYTF.

In DNA, the CDR3 is TGTGCCAGCAGTGAGGGCACCCAGAGCTCCTATAATTCACCCCTCCACTTT. Its protein is CASSEGTQSSYNSPLHF. The chain employs TRBV2 and TRBJ1-6; D not resolved. This CDR3 has 17 residues. The germline V gene encodes CDR1 SNHLY and CDR2 FYNNEI. V was shortened by 3 bases and J by 0 bases, with 12 bases between the two germline ends.

The V call is TRBV5-1, the J call TRBJ1-2, with D possibly matching TRBD1 (5 bases). Germline V lookup: CDR1 SGHRS, CDR2 YFSETQ. This CDR3 has 14 amino acids. V was clipped by 4 bases and J by 4 bases, with 14 bases between them. The DNA of the CDR3 is TGCGCCAGCAGCCAGTTGGGGCTCGTCTATGGCTACACCTTC. It specifies CASSQLGLVYGYTF.

This chain links TRBV3-1 (or the pseudogene TRBV3-2) with TRBJ1-5; D remains unclear. Germline-derived CDR1 and CDR2 are LGHDT and YNNKEL (reference sequence). With 0 bases removed from V and 10 bases from J, the gap between germline ends came to 13 bases. CDR3 length: 14 residues. CDR3 nucleotides: TGTGCCAGCAGCCAAGATTTGGTGGAGGGACCCCAGCATTTT. Translated, it gives CASSQDLVEGPQHF.

This chain links TRBV9 with TRBJ2-2, with a weak D call TRBD2 (5 bases). This CDR3 region has 15 residues. V lost 4 bases and J 1 base, leaving 11 bases between the germline ends. Germline lookup yields CDR1 SGDLS and CDR2 YYNGEE. The CDR3 bases are TGTGCCAGCAGCCCTTATCGGGGGAACACCGGGGAGCTGTTTTTT. Translated, it gives CASSPYRGNTGELFF.

The chain has TRBV4-3 and TRBJ1-5; D remains unclear. CDR3 length equals 15 residues. The germline V gene has CDR1 LGHNA and CDR2 YSLEER. V lost 0 bases and J lost 4, with 10 bases in between. The CDR3 DNA reads TGCGCCAGCAGCCAAGAAACTACCAATAATCAGCCCCAGCATTTT. Translated, it gives CASSQETTNNQPQHF.

The sample holds one count of this clone. The chain employs TRBV12-3 or TRBV12-4 and TRBJ1-2; 10 bases fit TRBD1. This CDR3 spans 13 amino acids. V was pared by 6 bases and J by 8 bases, with 6 bases of the junction left unmatched. The CDR3 loop reads CASSFRTGGGYTF. The CDR3, as DNA: TGTGCCAGCAGCTTTAGGACAGGGGGAGGCTACACCTTC.

V gene TRBV3-1 (or the pseudogene TRBV3-2) combines with J gene TRBJ1-6; TRBD1 is a possible D gene (6 bases). This CDR3 contains 15 residues. Germline CDR1 and CDR2: LGHDT and YNNKEL (reference sequence). V lost 8 bases, J lost 3 bases, and 14 bases lay in between. As DNA, the CDR3 is TGTGCCAGCGGGAACAGGGCCTTCTATAATTCACCCCTCCACTTT. The encoded protein is CASGNRAFYNSPLHF.

V gene TRBV13 combines with J gene TRBJ2-3, with a possible D match to TRBD2 (6 bases). CDR3 length: 14 amino acids. CDR1 PRHDT and CDR2 FYEKMQ come from the germline V gene (reference sequence). Between the trimmed V and J ends, which lost 5 bases and 6 bases, there was a span of 15 bases. CDR3 in DNA: TGTGCCAGCAGCCAGGTGGGGGGTACGGATACGCAGTATTTT. Protein product: CASSQVGGTDTQYF.

The chain couples TRBV6-5 to TRBJ2-5, with 9 bases fitting TRBD2. Germline CDR1 and CDR2: MNHEY and SVGAGI. The V segment lost 4 bases and the J segment 4 bases; nucleotides outside the gene matches: 10. The CDR3 sequence is 16 residues long. The CDR3 DNA is TGTGCCAGCAGTTCCCCAGCGGGGGGTGGGGGAGAGACCCAGTACTTC. This sequence encodes CASSSPAGGGGETQYF.

The V and J genes are TRBV6-2 or TRBV6-3 and TRBJ2-1, with 12 bases aligning to TRBD1. The germline gives CDR1 MNHEY, CDR2 SVGEGT. The ends lost 2 bases at V and 9 bases at J; junction bases unmatched: 11. There are 17 residues in the CDR3. CDR3: CASSYGGQGAALIEQFF. The CDR3 bases are TGTGCCAGCAGTTACGGGGGACAGGGGGCCGCCCTGATTGAGCAGTTCTTC.